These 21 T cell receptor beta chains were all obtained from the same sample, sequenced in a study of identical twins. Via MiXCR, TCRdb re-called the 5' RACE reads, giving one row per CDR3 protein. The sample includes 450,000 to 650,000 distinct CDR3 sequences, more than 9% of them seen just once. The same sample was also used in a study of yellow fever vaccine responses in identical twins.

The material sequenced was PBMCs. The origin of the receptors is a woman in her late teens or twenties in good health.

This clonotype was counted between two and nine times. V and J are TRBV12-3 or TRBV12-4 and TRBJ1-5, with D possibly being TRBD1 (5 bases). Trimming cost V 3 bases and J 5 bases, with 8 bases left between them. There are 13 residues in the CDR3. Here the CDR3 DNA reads TGTGCCAGCAGTTTCGGGGCCTATCAGCCCCAGCATTTT. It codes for CASSFGAYQPQHF.

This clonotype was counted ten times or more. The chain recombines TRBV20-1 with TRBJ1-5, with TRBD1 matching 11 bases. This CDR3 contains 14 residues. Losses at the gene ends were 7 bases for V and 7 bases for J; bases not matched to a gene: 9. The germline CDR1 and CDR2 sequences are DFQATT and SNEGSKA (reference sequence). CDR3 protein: CSVARGQGVQPQHF. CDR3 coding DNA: TGCAGTGTCGCCCGGGGACAGGGGGTCCAGCCCCAGCATTTT.

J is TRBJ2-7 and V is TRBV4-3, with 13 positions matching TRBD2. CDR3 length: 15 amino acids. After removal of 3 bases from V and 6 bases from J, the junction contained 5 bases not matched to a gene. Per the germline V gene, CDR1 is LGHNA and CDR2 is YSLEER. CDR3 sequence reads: CASSQERLAGGEQYF. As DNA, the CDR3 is TGCGCCAGCAGCCAGGAAAGACTAGCGGGAGGCGAGCAGTACTTC.

The CDR3 reads CATSDARDRGEQFF. The CDR3 DNA is TGTGCCACCAGTGACGCAAGGGACCGCGGTGAGCAGTTCTTC. The chain employs TRBV24-1 and TRBJ2-1; D could derive from TRBD1 or TRBD2 (5 bases each). V gave up 4 bases and J gave up 9 bases, with 15 bases separating them. The CDR3 is made up of 14 amino acids. Germline assignment: CDR1 KGHDR and CDR2 SFDVKD.

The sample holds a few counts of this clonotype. CDR3 in amino acids: CASSFGVGNNEQFF. The CDR3 DNA reads TGTGCCAGCAGCTTTGGGGTGGGGAACAATGAGCAGTTCTTC. This sequence joins TRBV5-6 and TRBJ2-1; no definite D call. The length of the CDR3 is 14 residues. The V gene lost 2 bases and the J gene lost 5 bases, with 11 bases spanning the gap. Germline V gives CDR1 SGHDT, CDR2 YYEEEE.

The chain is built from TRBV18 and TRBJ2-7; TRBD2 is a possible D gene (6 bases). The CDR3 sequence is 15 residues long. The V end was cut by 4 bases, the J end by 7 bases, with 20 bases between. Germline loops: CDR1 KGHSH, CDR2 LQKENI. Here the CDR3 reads CASSQLSGDSREQYF. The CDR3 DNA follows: TGTGCCAGCTCACAGCTTTCCGGGGACTCCAGGGAGCAGTACTTC.

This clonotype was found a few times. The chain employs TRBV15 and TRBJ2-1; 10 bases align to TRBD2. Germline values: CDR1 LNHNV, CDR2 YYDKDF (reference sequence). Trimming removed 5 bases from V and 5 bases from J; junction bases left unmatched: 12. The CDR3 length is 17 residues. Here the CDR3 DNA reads TGTGCCACCAGCGATCTACAAACTAGCGGGATCAACAATGAGCAGTTCTTC. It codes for CATSDLQTSGINNEQFF. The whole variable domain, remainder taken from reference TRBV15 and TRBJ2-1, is DAMVIQNPRYQVTQFGKPVTLSCSQTLNHNVMYWYQQKSSQAPKLLFHYYDKDFNNEADTPDNFQSRRPNTSFCFLDIRSPGLGDTAMYLCATSDLQTSGINNEQFFGPGTRLTVL.

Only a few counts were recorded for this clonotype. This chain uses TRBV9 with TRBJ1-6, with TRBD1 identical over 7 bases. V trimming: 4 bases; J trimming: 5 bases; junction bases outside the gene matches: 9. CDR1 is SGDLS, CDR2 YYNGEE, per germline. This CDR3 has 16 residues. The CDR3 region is CASSYNRGLNNSPLHF. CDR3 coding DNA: TGTGCCAGCAGCTATAACAGGGGACTCAATAATTCACCCCTCCACTTT.

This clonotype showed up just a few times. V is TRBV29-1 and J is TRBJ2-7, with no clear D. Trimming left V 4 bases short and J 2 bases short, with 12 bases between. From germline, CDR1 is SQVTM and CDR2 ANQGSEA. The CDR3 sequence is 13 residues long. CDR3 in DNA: TGCAGCGTTGTATTCTACAGCACCTACGAGCAGTACTTC. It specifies CSVVFYSTYEQYF.

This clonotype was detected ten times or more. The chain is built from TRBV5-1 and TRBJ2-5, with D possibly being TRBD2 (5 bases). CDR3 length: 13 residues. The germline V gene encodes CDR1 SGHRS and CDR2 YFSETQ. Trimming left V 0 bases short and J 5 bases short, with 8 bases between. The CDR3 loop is CASSLGSGETQYF. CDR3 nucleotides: TGCGCCAGCAGCTTGGGTTCGGGGGAGACCCAGTACTTC.

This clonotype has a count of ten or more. The CDR3 bases are TGCGCCAGCAGCTTCGGACAGGGGATCTCCTACGAGCAGTACTTC. This sequence encodes CASSFGQGISYEQYF. The rearrangement joins TRBV5-1 to TRBJ2-7; 9 bases line up with TRBD1. Looked up from germline, CDR1 is SGHRS and CDR2 is YFSETQ. The V segment lost 2 bases and the J segment 0 bases; nucleotides outside the gene matches: 3. CDR3 length: 15 residues.

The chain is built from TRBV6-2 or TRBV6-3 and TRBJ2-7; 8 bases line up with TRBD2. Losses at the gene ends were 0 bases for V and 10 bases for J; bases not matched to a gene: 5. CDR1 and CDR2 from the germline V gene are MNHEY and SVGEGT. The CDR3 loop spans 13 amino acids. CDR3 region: CASSYSKLADQYF. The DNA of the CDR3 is TGTGCCAGCAGTTACTCGAAACTAGCGGACCAGTACTTC.

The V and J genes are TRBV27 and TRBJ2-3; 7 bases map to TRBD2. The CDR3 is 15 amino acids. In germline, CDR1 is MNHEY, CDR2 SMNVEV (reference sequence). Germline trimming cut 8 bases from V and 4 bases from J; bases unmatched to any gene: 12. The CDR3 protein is CASSWGGTGADTQYF. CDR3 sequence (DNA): TGTGCCAGCTCCTGGGGAGGGACCGGCGCAGATACGCAGTATTTT.

CDR3: CASSQDYRDSSKGYEQFF. In DNA, the CDR3 is TGCGCCAGCAGCCAAGACTATAGGGACAGTTCGAAGGGCTATGAGCAGTTCTTC. The chain recombines TRBV4-3 with TRBJ2-1; 7 bases are a match to TRBD1. V gave up 0 bases and J gave up 8 bases; unmatched junction bases: 16. The CDR3 loop spans 18 amino acids. The germline V gene has CDR1 LGHNA and CDR2 YSLEER.

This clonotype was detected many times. CDR3 nucleotides: TGTGCCAGCAGCTTAGTACTAGCGAGCACAGATACGCAGTATTTT. This gives the protein CASSLVLASTDTQYF. V gene TRBV7-9 combines with J gene TRBJ2-3; 7 nucleotides agree with TRBD2. This CDR3 contains 15 residues. Trimming took 1 base from V and 0 from J; bases not matched to a gene: 1. CDR1 SEHNR and CDR2 FQNEAQ come from the germline V gene (reference sequence).

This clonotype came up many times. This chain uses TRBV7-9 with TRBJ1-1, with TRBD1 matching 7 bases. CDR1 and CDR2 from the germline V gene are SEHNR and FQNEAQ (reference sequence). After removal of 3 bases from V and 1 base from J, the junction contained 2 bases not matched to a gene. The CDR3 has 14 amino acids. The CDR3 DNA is TGTGCCAGCAGCTTTGGACAGGCGAACACTGAAGCTTTCTTT. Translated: CASSFGQANTEAFF.

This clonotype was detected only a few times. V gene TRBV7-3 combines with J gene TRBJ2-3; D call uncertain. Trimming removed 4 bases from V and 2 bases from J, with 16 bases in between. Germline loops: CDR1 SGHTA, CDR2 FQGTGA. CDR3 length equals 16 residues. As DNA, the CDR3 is TGTGCCAGCAGCTCAGACTTCCAAATATCCACAGATACGCAGTATTTT. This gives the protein CASSSDFQISTDTQYF.

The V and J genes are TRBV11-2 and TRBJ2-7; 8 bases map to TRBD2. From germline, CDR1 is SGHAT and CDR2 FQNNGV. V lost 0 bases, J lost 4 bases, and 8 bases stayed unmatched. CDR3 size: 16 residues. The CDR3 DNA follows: TGTGCCAGCAGCTTAGATCGATTAGCGGGAACTTACGAGCAGTACTTC. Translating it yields CASSLDRLAGTYEQYF.

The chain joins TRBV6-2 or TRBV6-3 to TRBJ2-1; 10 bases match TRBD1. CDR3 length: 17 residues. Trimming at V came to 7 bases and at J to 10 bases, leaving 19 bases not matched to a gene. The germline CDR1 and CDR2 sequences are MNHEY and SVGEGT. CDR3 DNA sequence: TGTGCCAGCACCCCAACAAGAGGGGACAGGGGTGATTGGGAGCAGTTCTTC. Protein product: CASTPTRGDRGDWEQFF.

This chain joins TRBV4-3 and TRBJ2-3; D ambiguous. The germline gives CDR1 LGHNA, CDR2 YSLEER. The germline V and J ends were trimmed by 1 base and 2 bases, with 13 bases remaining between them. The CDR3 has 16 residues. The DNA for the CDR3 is TGCGCCAGCAGCCAAGCTTTAAGGATCCCCACAGATACGCAGTATTTT. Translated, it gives CASSQALRIPTDTQYF.

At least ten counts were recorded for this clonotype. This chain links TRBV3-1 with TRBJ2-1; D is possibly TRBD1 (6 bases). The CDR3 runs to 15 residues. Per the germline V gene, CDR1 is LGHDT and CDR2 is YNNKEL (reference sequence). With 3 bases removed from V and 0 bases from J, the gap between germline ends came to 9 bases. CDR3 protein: CASSQDRYSYNEQFF. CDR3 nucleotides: TGTGCCAGCAGCCAGGACAGATACTCCTACAATGAGCAGTTCTTC.